Given below is one T cell receptor beta chain in context. The CDR3 spans 12 residues. CDR1 and CDR2 (germline): LGHDT, YNNKEL (reference sequence). The V end lost 8 bases, the J end lost 6 bases, and 14 bases lay between the germline ends. Profiling relied on immunoSEQ multiplex PCR, and the TCRdb table lists in-frame clones only, not all of them. The data contain over 250,000 clones, approximately 89% of them singletons. This record belongs to a study of blood T cell repertoires in COVID-19. Study-wide context: Samples came from the United States, Italy and Spain, spanning acute and convalescent COVID-19.

Patients in Seattle were enrolled during active infection, then followed longitudinally. The clonotype was recovered from a woman aged 70-85 years with COVID-19, enrolled during active disease. V gene TRBV3-1 (or the pseudogene TRBV3-2) combines with J gene TRBJ2-7; a weak D match, TRBD1 (5 bases). The sequencing sample was made of peripheral blood. The CDR3 sequence is CASRDKRGEQYF. The CDR3 region has the DNA TGTGCCAGCCGAGATAAAAGGGGCGAGCAGTACTTC.